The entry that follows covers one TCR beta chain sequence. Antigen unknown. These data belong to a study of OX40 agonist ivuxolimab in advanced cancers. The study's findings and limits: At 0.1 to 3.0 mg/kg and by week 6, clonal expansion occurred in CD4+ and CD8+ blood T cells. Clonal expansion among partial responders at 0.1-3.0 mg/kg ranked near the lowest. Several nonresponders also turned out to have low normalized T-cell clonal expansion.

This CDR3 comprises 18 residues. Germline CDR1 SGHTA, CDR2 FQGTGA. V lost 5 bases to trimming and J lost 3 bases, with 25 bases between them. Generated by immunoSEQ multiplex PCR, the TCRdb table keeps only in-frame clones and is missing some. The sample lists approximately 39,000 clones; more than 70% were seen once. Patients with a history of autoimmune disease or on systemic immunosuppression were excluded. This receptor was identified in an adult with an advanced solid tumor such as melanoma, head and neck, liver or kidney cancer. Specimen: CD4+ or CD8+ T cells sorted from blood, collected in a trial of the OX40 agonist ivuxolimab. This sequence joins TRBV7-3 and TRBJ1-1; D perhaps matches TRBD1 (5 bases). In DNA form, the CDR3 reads TGTGCCAGCAGCCCTCGGACACTTACGGGGGTCCCCGACACTGAAGCTTTCTTT. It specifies CASSPRTLTGVPDTEAFF.